The rows below give T cell receptor beta chains drawn from one sample of a study of human T cells and chemical hapten exposure. TCRdb redid the calling of the RACE reads with MiXCR, one entry per CDR3 protein. Of 180,000 or so distinct CDR3 sequences listed, approximately 20% are singletons. The sample here was whole blood, taken in connection with sensitization to the hapten diphenylcyclopropenone (DPC). All receptors derive from a woman aged 45 to 65 with alopecia areata. Some clones in this sample may be carry-over from other donors' samples. Each CDR3 is given with its conserved first and last residue. The D gene is left open where the match is weak. The listing skips clone size in some rows; elsewhere it reads once, few, many or a size class.

D gene: TRBD1; clone size: few; J gene: TRBJ1-2; V gene: TRBV12-3/TRBV12-4; CDR3 protein: CASSSPDRAVYGYTF; CDR3 DNA: TGTGCCAGCAGTTCTCCGGACAGGGCGGTCTATGGCTACACCTTC
D gene: .; clone size: .; J gene: TRBJ2-1; V gene: TRBV11-1; CDR3 protein: CASSLSGRFTQGVSYNEQFF; CDR3 DNA: TGTGCCAGCAGCTTATCCGGCAGGTTCACCCAAGGAGTGTCCTACAATGAGCAGTTCTTC
D gene: .; clone size: few; J gene: TRBJ2-2; V gene: TRBV21-1; CDR3 protein: CASSKVNTGELFF; CDR3 DNA: TGTGCCAGCAGCAAAGTGAACACCGGGGAGCTGTTTTTT
D gene: .; clone size: many; J gene: TRBJ2-4; V gene: TRBV19; CDR3 protein: CATLDGGAKNIQYF; CDR3 DNA: TGTGCCACTCTCGATGGGGGGGCCAAAAACATTCAGTACTTC
D gene: TRBD1; clone size: few; J gene: TRBJ1-2; V gene: TRBV29-1; CDR3 protein: CSAAVGGNDGYTF; CDR3 DNA: TGCAGCGCTGCCGTAGGGGGCAACGATGGCTACACCTTC
D gene: .; clone size: .; J gene: TRBJ2-5; V gene: TRBV24-1; CDR3 protein: CATSVKGPEEETQYF; CDR3 DNA: TGTGCCACCAGTGTCAAGGGTCCCGAGGAAGAGACCCAGTACTTC
D gene: .; clone size: once; J gene: TRBJ1-1; V gene: TRBV5-1; CDR3 protein: CASSLRTLGIVNTEAFF; CDR3 DNA: TGCGCCAGCAGCTTAAGAACCCTGGGGATTGTGAACACTGAAGCTTTCTTT
D gene: .; clone size: once; J gene: TRBJ1-1; V gene: TRBV5-1; CDR3 protein: CASSLVQGPDTEAFF; CDR3 DNA: TGCGCCAGCAGCTTGGTTCAGGGGCCTGACACTGAAGCTTTCTTT
D gene: .; clone size: .; J gene: TRBJ1-5; V gene: TRBV20-1; CDR3 protein: CSARDAGNNQPQHF; CDR3 DNA: TGCAGTGCTAGAGATGCGGGCAACAATCAGCCCCAGCATTTT
D gene: .; clone size: .; J gene: TRBJ1-5; V gene: TRBV6-5; CDR3 protein: CASRHGGHYQPQHF; CDR3 DNA: TGTGCCAGCAGGCACGGCGGACATTATCAGCCCCAGCATTTT
D gene: TRBD2; clone size: .; J gene: TRBJ2-2; V gene: TRBV6-5; CDR3 protein: CASTREGTGELFF; CDR3 DNA: TGTGCCAGCACTCGGGAGGGTACCGGGGAGCTGTTTTTT
D gene: TRBD1; clone size: .; J gene: TRBJ2-7; V gene: TRBV29-1; CDR3 protein: CSVVGGTGVPYEQYF; CDR3 DNA: TGCAGCGTTGTAGGCGGGACAGGGGTCCCCTACGAGCAGTACTTC
D gene: .; clone size: .; J gene: TRBJ1-4; V gene: TRBV7-8; CDR3 protein: CASSLSRGPNEKLFF; CDR3 DNA: TGTGCCAGCAGCTTATCCAGGGGTCCGAATGAAAAACTGTTTTTT
D gene: TRBD2; clone size: few; J gene: TRBJ2-5; V gene: TRBV4-1; CDR3 protein: CASSQLAGGPTETQYF; CDR3 DNA: TGCGCCAGCAGCCAATTAGCGGGAGGGCCGACCGAGACCCAGTACTTC
D gene: .; clone size: .; J gene: TRBJ2-1; V gene: TRBV6-5; CDR3 protein: CASSGVGDEQFF; CDR3 DNA: TGTGCCAGCAGTGGGGTCGGTGATGAGCAGTTCTTC
D gene: .; clone size: .; J gene: TRBJ2-3; V gene: TRBV5-1; CDR3 protein: CASSLNRRGTDTQYF; CDR3 DNA: TGCGCCAGCAGCTTGAACAGGCGGGGCACAGATACGCAGTATTTT
D gene: TRBD1; clone size: .; J gene: TRBJ2-6; V gene: TRBV3-1; CDR3 protein: CASSQGSRDRVLF; CDR3 DNA: TGTGCCAGCAGCCAAGGCTCCCGGGACAGGGTCCTTTTC
D gene: TRBD1; clone size: few; J gene: TRBJ2-7; V gene: TRBV5-1; CDR3 protein: CASSLGGQWTSGEF; CDR3 DNA: TGCGCCAGCAGCTTGGGGGGACAGTGGACATCTGGGGAGTTC
D gene: .; clone size: few; J gene: TRBJ2-1; V gene: TRBV7-9; CDR3 protein: CASSTLSREQFF; CDR3 DNA: TGTGCCAGCAGCACCCTTAGCCGCGAGCAGTTCTTC
D gene: .; clone size: few; J gene: TRBJ1-2; V gene: TRBV15; CDR3 protein: CATSRDPFTGTSSYGYTF; CDR3 DNA: TGTGCCACCAGCAGAGACCCTTTCACCGGGACATCGAGCTATGGCTACACCTTC
D gene: .; clone size: once; J gene: TRBJ2-7; V gene: TRBV2; CDR3 protein: CASSEGAGSYEQYF; CDR3 DNA: TGTGCCAGCAGTGAAGGGGCGGGCTCCTACGAGCAGTACTTC
D gene: TRBD1; clone size: many; J gene: TRBJ2-2; V gene: TRBV5-1; CDR3 protein: CASSIDRANTGELFF; CDR3 DNA: TGCGCCAGCAGCATCGACAGGGCGAACACCGGGGAGCTGTTTTTT
D gene: .; clone size: .; J gene: TRBJ2-7; V gene: TRBV3-1; CDR3 protein: CASSQDVTPSYEQYF; CDR3 DNA: TGTGCCAGCAGCCAAGATGTTACACCCTCCTACGAGCAGTACTTC
D gene: TRBD2; clone size: .; J gene: TRBJ2-3; V gene: TRBV5-1; CDR3 protein: CASSLRAGETDTQYF; CDR3 DNA: TGCGCCAGCAGCTTGCGGGCGGGAGAGACGGATACGCAGTATTTT
D gene: .; clone size: few; J gene: TRBJ2-3; V gene: TRBV5-6; CDR3 protein: CASSFMFSTDTQYF; CDR3 DNA: TGTGCCAGCAGCTTTATGTTCTCCACAGATACGCAGTATTTT
D gene: .; clone size: .; J gene: TRBJ2-1; V gene: TRBV4-2; CDR3 protein: CASSPDLLGDNEQFF; CDR3 DNA: TGTGCCAGCAGCCCCGACCTCCTGGGGGACAATGAGCAGTTCTTC
D gene: .; clone size: .; J gene: TRBJ1-1; V gene: TRBV3-1; CDR3 protein: CASSPLPGGNTEAFF; CDR3 DNA: TGTGCCAGCAGCCCCTTACCGGGGGGGAACACTGAAGCTTTCTTT
D gene: .; clone size: many; J gene: TRBJ1-3; V gene: TRBV7-9; CDR3 protein: CASSLIGDTIYF; CDR3 DNA: TGTGCCAGCAGCTTAATAGGGGACACCATATATTTT
D gene: TRBD2; clone size: few; J gene: TRBJ2-1; V gene: TRBV7-8; CDR3 protein: CASLTSGRINEQFF; CDR3 DNA: TGTGCCAGCCTCACTAGCGGGAGGATCAATGAGCAGTTCTTC